The present TCR beta chain was sequenced within a study of patients and donors after allogeneic stem cell transplantation. TCRdb re-analysed the RT-PCR reads in MiXCR, keeping a single row per CDR3 protein. Of 150,000 to 250,000 distinct CDR3 sequences in the sample, roughly two fifths are singletons; the top ten hold around 35%. Trimming shortened V by 3 bases and J by 6 bases, and 20 bases separated the two germline ends. Germline CDR1 MNHEY, CDR2 SVGAGI. There are 17 residues in the CDR3. The sample taken for sequencing was blood, either unsorted or a sorted T cell fraction (not recorded which). The TCR sequence derives from a human donor who was either an allogeneic HSCT recipient or a stem cell or donor lymphocyte infusion donor (not recorded which). It is not recorded whose cells these are; they may come from a transplant donor. The V gene is TRBV6-5, the J gene TRBJ2-2; D might be TRBD1 or TRBD2, each matching 6 bases. The CDR3 DNA reads as TGTGCCAGCAGTTATTCGGGCGAATTAAGGGGGGCCGGGGAGCTGTTTTTT. Translating gives CASSYSGELRGAGELFF.